This TCR beta chain was observed in a study of T cells in Graves' hyperthyroidism and ophthalmopathy. As for the study in general: Any treatment followed the collection of peripheral blood at initial diagnosis.

This CDR3 is built from 15 residues. Germline trimming cut 6 bases from V and 2 bases from J; bases unmatched to any gene: 9. Germline loops: CDR1 DFQATT, CDR2 SNEGSKA (reference sequence). Authors of the study amplified TCR beta CDR3 regions from RNA transcripts. The TCR CDR3 was amplified in a first-round RT-PCR using the HTBI primer set. TCRdb reprocessed the multiplex PCR reads with MiXCR, giving one entry per CDR3 protein. Of fewer than 500,000 distinct CDR3 sequences detected, approximately 12% appear once; the ten largest clones hold around 21%. The diagnostic basis comprised clinical symptoms, serum thyroxine and TRAb, thyroid ultrasound and orbital computed tomography. Progressors' blood was drawn at hyperthyroidism diagnosis, before ophthalmopathy symptoms. Whole-study findings and limits: Blood held most thyroid clonotypes expanded above 0.001 frequency.

The sample holds a few counts of this clonotype. The antigen remains undetermined. This receptor was identified in a young man with Graves' hyperthyroidism that later progressed to Graves' ophthalmopathy. Material: blood. The chain joins TRBV20-1 to TRBJ2-3; 9 bases fit TRBD2. The CDR3 protein is CSAARLAEFTDTQYF. The CDR3 DNA follows: TGCAGTGCCGCCCGACTAGCGGAATTCACAGATACGCAGTATTTT.